The 13 T cell receptor beta chains presented below share a single source sample, sequenced in a study of T-cell memory formation after mild COVID-19. From the 5' RACE reads, TCRdb called clonotypes with MiXCR, one entry per CDR3 protein. The sample comprises fewer than 700,000 distinct CDR3 sequences, roughly 18% of which are singletons, and 12% rests with the top ten. The sequenced sample consisted of PBMCs or a T cell subset sorted from them (not recorded which). These TCRs come from an adult woman who had mild COVID-19 (a few samples of this study predate the infection). Cell type and time point are not known.

The chain joins TRBV7-9 to TRBJ2-4; TRBD1 matches at 9 bases. Trimming cost V 3 bases and J 1 base; bases outside gene matches: 4. Germline CDR1 is SEHNR and CDR2 is FQNEAQ (reference sequence). CDR3 length: 16 residues. The CDR3 here is CASSLTGGFAKNIQYF. CDR3 nucleotide sequence: TGTGCCAGCAGCTTGACAGGGGGTTTTGCCAAAAACATTCAGTACTTC.

The V gene is TRBV27, the J gene TRBJ1-2; TRBD1 agrees at 10 bases. This CDR3 region has 15 residues. The germline V gene encodes CDR1 MNHEY and CDR2 SMNVEV (reference sequence). J was trimmed by 4 bases and V by 4 bases; bases with no gene match: 6. The chain's CDR3 is CASSSLGTGAYGYTF. For the CDR3, the DNA is TGTGCCAGCAGTTCACTGGGGACAGGGGCCTATGGCTACACCTTC.

This clonotype was detected ten times or more. The J gene is TRBJ1-6, the V gene TRBV15; 12 bases line up with TRBD1. Germline V gene sequence: CDR1 LNHNV, CDR2 YYDKDF (reference sequence). Germline trimming cut 1 base from V and 7 bases from J; bases unmatched to any gene: 5. CDR3 length equals 17 residues. The CDR3: CATSRGGQGARNSPLHF. The CDR3 coding sequence is TGTGCCACCAGCAGAGGGGGACAGGGGGCGCGAAATTCACCCCTCCACTTT.

This clonotype was counted only a few times. V is TRBV3-1 and J is TRBJ2-2, with no clear D. This CDR3 comprises 13 residues. V gave up 2 bases and J gave up 5 bases, with 6 bases separating them. Germline V gene lookup returns CDR1 LGHDT and CDR2 YNNKEL (reference sequence). In nucleotides, the CDR3 is TGTGCCAGCAGCCAAAGAGGAACCGGGGAGCTGTTTTTT. Translation: CASSQRGTGELFF.

This clonotype has just a few counts. The gene calls are TRBV7-2 and TRBJ2-7; 7 bases are shared with TRBD1. V lost 1 base and J lost 2; bases outside the gene matches: 8. Germline lookup yields CDR1 SGHTA and CDR2 FQGNSA. CDR3 length equals 16 residues. This CDR3 is CASSLGFRQGTYEQYF. The DNA of the CDR3 is TGTGCCAGCAGCTTAGGGTTTAGACAGGGAACCTACGAGCAGTACTTC.

This chain links TRBV20-1 with TRBJ1-5; D gene ambiguous. The V and J ends lost 1 base and 2 bases respectively, with 18 bases between them. Germline V gene data show CDR1 as DFQATT and CDR2 as SNEGSKA (reference sequence). The CDR3 covers 17 residues. Here the CDR3 DNA reads TGCAGTGCTAGAGCTCTAGGACTTGTGACCGGCAATCAGCCCCAGCATTTT. This translates into CSARALGLVTGNQPQHF.

This chain links TRBV3-1 with TRBJ2-5; 9 bases map to TRBD2. The CDR3 loop spans 17 amino acids. CDR1 and CDR2 from the germline V gene are LGHDT and YNNKEL (reference sequence). V lost 5 bases, J lost 3 bases, and 13 bases stayed unmatched. CDR3 sequence (DNA): TGTGCCAGCAGCTTAACCCCCGGCGGGGGGGAGGAAGAGACCCAGTACTTC. Its translation is CASSLTPGGGEEETQYF.

V is TRBV12-5 and J is TRBJ2-7; 8 positions agree with TRBD1. J gave up 1 base and V 8 bases, and 1 base lay outside the gene matches. Per the germline V gene, CDR1 is LGHNT and CDR2 is FRNRAP. The CDR3 loop spans 12 amino acids. The CDR3 spells CASQGASYEQYF. The DNA for the CDR3 is TGTGCTAGTCAGGGGGCATCCTACGAGCAGTACTTC. The whole variable domain, remainder taken from reference TRBV12-5 and TRBJ2-7, is DARVTQTPRHKVTEMGQEVTMRCQPILGHNTVFWYRQTMMQGLELLAYFRNRAPLDDSGMPKDRFSAEMPDATLATLKIQPSEPRDSAVYFCASQGASYEQYFGPGTRLTVT.

The chain joins TRBV20-1 to TRBJ1-6; D call uncertain. Between the trimmed V and J ends, which lost 5 bases and 6 bases, there was a span of 8 bases. The germline V gene encodes CDR1 DFQATT and CDR2 SNEGSKA (reference sequence). The CDR3 contains 12 residues. Here the CDR3 reads CSAPKGNSPLHF. In DNA, the CDR3 is TGCAGTGCTCCCAAGGGTAATTCACCCCTCCACTTT.

This clonotype was observed a handful of times. V gene TRBV29-1 combines with J gene TRBJ2-3, with D hard to call. V gave up 3 bases and J gave up 0 bases, with 7 bases separating them. This CDR3 region has 13 residues. Germline-derived CDR1 and CDR2 are SQVTM and ANQGSEA. In DNA form, the CDR3 reads TGCAGCGTTGATCCTATCAGCACAGATACGCAGTATTTT. It yields the protein CSVDPISTDTQYF.

A few counts support this clonotype. The chain uses TRBV4-1 and TRBJ1-1; no clear D. This CDR3 has 17 amino acids. Germline V gene data show CDR1 as MGHRA and CDR2 as YSYEKL. With 0 bases removed from V and 2 bases from J, the gap between germline ends came to 16 bases. This CDR3 is CASSQDKYWGSNTEAFF. Here the CDR3 DNA reads TGCGCCAGCAGCCAAGATAAGTACTGGGGTTCCAACACTGAAGCTTTCTTT.

This chain connects TRBV29-1 to TRBJ2-7; TRBD2 matches at 12 bases. V trimming: 5 bases; J trimming: 2 bases; junction bases outside the gene matches: 10. The germline CDR1 and CDR2 sequences are SQVTM and ANQGSEA. This CDR3 comprises 16 residues. The CDR3, as DNA: TGCAGCGTTTTTCTAGCGGGAGGGCCTGACCCCTACGAGCAGTACTTC. The encoded protein is CSVFLAGGPDPYEQYF.

In this sample, this clonotype turned up a few times. The chain has TRBV24-1 and TRBJ2-5; 9 nucleotides line up with TRBD2. CDR1 is KGHDR and CDR2 is SFDVKD in the germline V gene. V shed 0 bases and J 0 bases; nucleotides not matched to a gene: 10. This CDR3 comprises 19 residues. For the CDR3, the DNA is TGTGCCACCAGTGATTTGGGGCTAGCGGGGACCCCGTACCAAGAGACCCAGTACTTC. This sequence encodes CATSDLGLAGTPYQETQYF.